One and the same sample provided the 16 T cell receptor beta chains below, sequenced in a study of blood T cell repertoires in COVID-19. Only in-frame clones appear in the TCRdb table, and some are missing; sequencing was by immunoSEQ multiplex PCR. The repertoire consists of hundreds of thousands of clones, with 85% to 90% occurring once and the leading ten covering 3.5% to 5%. Sequencing was carried out using PBMCs or T cells enriched from blood (not recorded which). These receptors were collected from a woman aged 30 to 39 who had recovered from COVID-19.

The chain links TRBV27 to TRBJ1-1; perhaps TRBD1 as D (6 bases). Deletions cut 6 bases from V and 0 bases from J, with 8 bases between. This CDR3 spans 13 amino acids. The V gene's germline CDR1 is MNHEY and CDR2 SMNVEV (reference sequence). The DNA of the CDR3 is TGTGCCAGCAGGCAGGGGATGAACACTGAAGCTTTCTTT. It encodes CASRQGMNTEAFF.

This clone was recorded only once. The genes are TRBV5-6 and TRBJ2-1; perhaps TRBD2 as D (6 bases). The length of the CDR3 is 13 residues. Germline-derived CDR1 and CDR2 are SGHDT and YYEEEE. The V and J ends lost 0 bases and 9 bases respectively, with 10 bases between them. CDR3 bases: TGTGCCAGCAGCTTGGCAGGACTAACTGAGCAGTTCTTC. It encodes CASSLAGLTEQFF.

The chain joins TRBV9 to TRBJ2-3; D may be TRBD2 (6 bases). The CDR3 is 15 residues long. Trimming cost V 3 bases and J 6 bases, with 17 bases left between them. Germline-derived CDR1 and CDR2 are SGDLS and YYNGEE. The CDR3 sequence: CASSGYGTRRDTQYF. The CDR3 nucleotides are TGTGCCAGCAGCGGATACGGGACTCGGAGGGATACGCAGTATTTT. Together with reference TRBV9 and TRBJ2-3, the CDR3 gives the full variable domain: DSGVTQTPKHLITATGQRVTLRCSPRSGDLSVYWYQQSLDQGLQFLIQYYNGEERAKGNILERFSAQQFPDLHSELNLSSLELGDSALYFCASSGYGTRRDTQYFGPGTRLTVL.

This rearrangement joins TRBV18 to TRBJ2-7; 9 bases fit TRBD1. Per germline, CDR1 KGHSH and CDR2 LQKENI. V trimming: 6 bases; J trimming: 3 bases; junction bases outside the gene matches: 3. The CDR3 runs 13 residues. Here the CDR3 reads CASSRQGDYEQYF. DNA for the CDR3: TGTGCCAGCTCCCGACAGGGGGACTACGAGCAGTACTTC.

This clone has only one observation. The rearrangement links TRBV19 to TRBJ2-1, with a weak D call TRBD1 (6 bases). This CDR3 comprises 17 residues. The germline V gene encodes CDR1 LNHDA and CDR2 SQIVND (reference sequence). The V and J ends lost 1 base and 8 bases respectively, with 21 bases between them. The DNA for the CDR3 is TGTGCCAGTAGTATAGCCTCCCAGGGGTTCCGTCGCTATGAGCAGTTCTTC. Its protein product is CASSIASQGFRRYEQFF.

This clone was seen only a few times. J is TRBJ2-2 and V is TRBV2, with a weak D call TRBD2 (5 bases). V lost 2 bases, J lost 3 bases, and 22 bases lay in between. The CDR3 is 19 amino acids. Germline CDR1 SNHLY, CDR2 FYNNEI. CDR3 loop: CASSEKLRGWPGYTGELFF. The CDR3 DNA is TGTGCCAGCAGTGAAAAGTTGAGAGGGTGGCCGGGGTACACCGGGGAGCTGTTTTTT.

V gene TRBV5-5 combines with J gene TRBJ1-1, with D perhaps matching TRBD1 (5 bases). Germline assignment: CDR1 SGHKS and CDR2 YYEKEE (reference sequence). This CDR3 contains 15 residues. Trimming removed 4 bases at V and 1 base at J, with 14 bases between. The CDR3 DNA is TGTGCCAGCAGCCACATACAGGTCACGAACACTGAAGCTTTCTTT. It codes for CASSHIQVTNTEAFF.

This chain links TRBV7-2 with TRBJ2-1, with a possible D match to TRBD2 (6 bases). The ends were cut back, 8 bases at V and 10 bases at J, with 21 bases in the middle. Germline-derived CDR1 and CDR2 are SGHTA and FQGNSA. This CDR3 comprises 14 residues. CDR3 in DNA: TGTGCCAGCTCCGGGACTTCCGTAATAAGAGAGCAGTTCTTC. Amino acid sequence: CASSGTSVIREQFF.

A single count supports this clone. V usage is TRBV6-1 and J usage is TRBJ1-5; 10 bases match TRBD1. V lost 4 bases to trimming and J lost 10 bases; unmatched junction nucleotides: 13. Per germline, CDR1 MNHNS and CDR2 SASEGT. The CDR3 runs 16 residues. CDR3 residues: CASSVDAGTGEDPQHF. In DNA, the CDR3 is TGTGCCAGCAGTGTAGACGCCGGGACAGGGGAAGACCCCCAGCATTTT.

The chain employs TRBV6-2 or TRBV6-3 and TRBJ2-7; TRBD1 matches at 10 bases. The germline gives CDR1 MNHEY, CDR2 SVGEGT. Trimming took 5 bases from V and 3 from J; bases not matched to a gene: 7. This CDR3 region has 15 residues. The CDR3 sequence: CASSPGTGDGYEQYF. DNA of the CDR3: TGTGCCAGCAGTCCCGGGACAGGGGATGGCTACGAGCAGTACTTC.

J is TRBJ2-7 and V is TRBV7-2; D not certain. V lost 1 base to trimming and J lost 1 base, with 5 bases between them. The germline CDR1 and CDR2 sequences are SGHTA and FQGNSA. The CDR3 length is 13 residues. The CDR3 DNA reads TGTGCCAGCAGCTTAGGTATATCCTACGAGCAGTACTTC. It specifies CASSLGISYEQYF.

The chain employs TRBV9 and TRBJ1-2, with D unresolved. The CDR3 consists of 18 residues. CDR1 is SGDLS and CDR2 is YYNGEE in the germline V gene. V lost 3 bases, J lost 4 bases, and 25 bases lay in between. The CDR3 protein is CASSAYSPGSLLSYGYTF. The DNA for the CDR3 is TGTGCCAGCAGCGCCTACTCTCCCGGTTCTCTGTTGAGCTATGGCTACACCTTC.

The chain uses TRBV29-1 and TRBJ2-1, with 8 positions matching TRBD1. Germline V gene data show CDR1 as SQVTM and CDR2 as ANQGSEA. V was clipped by 6 bases and J by 2 bases; unmatched bases: 3. CDR3 length equals 13 residues. The CDR3 loop is CSVSQGAYNEQFF. The CDR3 nucleotides read TGCAGCGTGTCACAGGGGGCCTACAATGAGCAGTTCTTC.

The chain couples TRBV15 to TRBJ2-3; 7 bases map to TRBD2. The germline V gene encodes CDR1 LNHNV and CDR2 YYDKDF (reference sequence). The junction had 7 bases not matched to a gene; V was cut back by 0 bases and J by 7 bases. The CDR3 runs to 15 residues. The CDR3 region has the DNA TGTGCCACCAGCAGAGATGTACTAGCGATAAATACGCAGTATTTT. Encoded protein: CATSRDVLAINTQYF.

The gene calls are TRBV30 and TRBJ1-2, with TRBD1 matching over 11 bases. Trimming took 4 bases from V and 6 from J; bases not matched to a gene: 4. The CDR3 sequence is 13 residues long. Germline V gene lookup returns CDR1 GTSNPN and CDR2 SVGIG (reference sequence). The chain's CDR3 is CAWTRGQGDGYTF. In DNA form, the CDR3 reads TGTGCCTGGACTCGGGGACAGGGGGATGGCTACACCTTC.

The J gene is TRBJ2-7, the V gene TRBV12-3 or TRBV12-4, with 8 positions matching TRBD1. The CDR3 contains 13 residues. V was clipped by 9 bases and J by 3 bases; unmatched bases: 7. The CDR3 nucleotides read TGTGCCAGTGCCGGGACAGGTCTCTACGAGCAGTACTTC. Protein product: CASAGTGLYEQYF.